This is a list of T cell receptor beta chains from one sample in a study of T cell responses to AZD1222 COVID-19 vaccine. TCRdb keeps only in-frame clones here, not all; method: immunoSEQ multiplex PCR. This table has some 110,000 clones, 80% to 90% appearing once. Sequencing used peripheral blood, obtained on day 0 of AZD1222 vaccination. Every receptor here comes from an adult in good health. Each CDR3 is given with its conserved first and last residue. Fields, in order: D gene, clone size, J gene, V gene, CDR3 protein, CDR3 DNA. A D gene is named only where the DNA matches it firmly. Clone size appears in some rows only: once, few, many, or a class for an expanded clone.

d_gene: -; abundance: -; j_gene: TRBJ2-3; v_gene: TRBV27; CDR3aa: CASSPSTDTQYF; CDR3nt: TGTGCCAGCAGTCCAAGCACAGATACGCAGTATTTT
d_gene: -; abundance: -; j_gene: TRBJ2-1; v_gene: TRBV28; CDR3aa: CASSRANEQFF; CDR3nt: TGTGCCAGTTCTAGGGCTAATGAGCAGTTCTTC
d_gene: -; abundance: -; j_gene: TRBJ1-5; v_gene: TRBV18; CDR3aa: CASSAGVNQPQHF; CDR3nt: TGTGCCAGCTCAGCCGGGGTCAATCAGCCCCAGCATTTT
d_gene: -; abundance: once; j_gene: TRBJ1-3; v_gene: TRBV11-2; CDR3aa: CASSAGRTGNTIYF; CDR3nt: TGTGCCAGCAGCGCCGGGAGGACTGGAAACACCATATATTTT
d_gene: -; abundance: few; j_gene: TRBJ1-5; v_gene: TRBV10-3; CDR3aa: CAISARTSNQPQHF; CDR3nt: TGTGCCATCAGTGCGCGGACTAGCAATCAGCCCCAGCATTTT
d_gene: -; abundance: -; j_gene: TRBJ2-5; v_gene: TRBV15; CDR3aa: CATSREEQGWETQYF; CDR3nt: TGTGCCACCAGCAGAGAAGAACAGGGCTGGGAGACCCAGTACTTC
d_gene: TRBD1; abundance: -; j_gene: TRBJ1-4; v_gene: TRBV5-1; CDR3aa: CASTRQGMDEKLFF; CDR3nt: TGCGCCAGCACTCGACAGGGAATGGATGAAAAACTGTTTTTT
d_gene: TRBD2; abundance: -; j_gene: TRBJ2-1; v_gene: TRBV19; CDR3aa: CASSLHRGGSYNEQFF; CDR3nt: TGTGCCAGTAGTTTGCACCGGGGGGGCTCCTACAATGAGCAGTTCTTC
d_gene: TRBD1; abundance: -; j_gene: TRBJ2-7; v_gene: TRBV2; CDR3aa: CASATGIPYEQYF; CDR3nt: TGTGCCAGCGCGACAGGGATCCCCTACGAGCAGTACTTC
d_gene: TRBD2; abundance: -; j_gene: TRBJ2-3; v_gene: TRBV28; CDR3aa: CASSFLAGGPVSTDTQYF; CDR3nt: TGTGCCAGCAGTTTCCTAGCGGGAGGGCCCGTCAGCACAGATACGCAGTATTTT
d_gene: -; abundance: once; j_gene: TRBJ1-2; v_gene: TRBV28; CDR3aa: CASSSQGSTGYTF; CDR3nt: TGTGCCAGCAGCTCCCAGGGGTCCACCGGCTACACCTTC
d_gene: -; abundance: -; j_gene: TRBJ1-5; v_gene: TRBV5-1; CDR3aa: CASSLEDGQPQHF; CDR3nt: TGCGCCAGCAGCTTGGAGGATGGACAGCCCCAGCATTTT
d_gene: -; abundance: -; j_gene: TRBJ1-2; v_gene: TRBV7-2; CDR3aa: CATPKGPLLSYGYTF; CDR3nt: TGTGCCACCCCCAAGGGGCCGCTCCTAAGCTATGGCTACACCTTC
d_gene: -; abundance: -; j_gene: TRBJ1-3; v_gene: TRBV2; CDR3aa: CASKQDRDPGNTIYF; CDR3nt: TGTGCCAGCAAACAAGACAGAGACCCTGGAAACACCATATATTTT
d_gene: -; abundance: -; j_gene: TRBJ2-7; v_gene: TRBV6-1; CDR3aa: CASSEDGTYEQYF; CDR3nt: TGTGCCAGCAGTGAAGACGGAACCTACGAGCAGTACTTC
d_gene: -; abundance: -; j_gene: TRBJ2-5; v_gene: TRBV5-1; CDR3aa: CASSLVVHGSLETQYF; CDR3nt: TGCGCCAGCAGCTTGGTTGTCCACGGGTCCTTAGAGACCCAGTACTTC
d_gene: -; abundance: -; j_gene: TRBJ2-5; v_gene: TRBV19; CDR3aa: CASSIFPPVGRETQYF; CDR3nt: TGTGCCAGTAGTATTTTCCCCCCAGTAGGTCGAGAGACCCAGTACTTC
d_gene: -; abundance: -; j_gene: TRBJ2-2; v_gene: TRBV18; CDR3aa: CASSPRRVAEAGELFF; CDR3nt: TGTGCCAGCTCACCGCGCCGGGTCGCCGAGGCCGGGGAGCTGTTTTTT
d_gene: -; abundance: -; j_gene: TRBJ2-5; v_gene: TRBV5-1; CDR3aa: CASSLVPRWTVEETQYF; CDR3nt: TGCGCCAGCAGCTTGGTCCCGCGATGGACGGTCGAAGAGACCCAGTACTTC
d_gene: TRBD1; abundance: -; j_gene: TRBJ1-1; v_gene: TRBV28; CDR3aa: CASSGQGASTEAFF; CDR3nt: TGTGCCAGCAGTGGACAGGGGGCGAGCACTGAAGCTTTCTTT
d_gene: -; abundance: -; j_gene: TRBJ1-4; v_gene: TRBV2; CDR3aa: CASTGTQGEKLFF; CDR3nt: TGTGCCAGCACCGGTACACAGGGTGAAAAACTGTTTTTT
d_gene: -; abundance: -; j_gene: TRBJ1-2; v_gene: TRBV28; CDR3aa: CASTSWGTFDNYGYTF; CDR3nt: TGTGCCAGCACTTCATGGGGCACTTTTGATAACTATGGCTACACCTTC
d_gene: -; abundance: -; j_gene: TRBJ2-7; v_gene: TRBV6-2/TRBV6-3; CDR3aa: CASTPGRAYEQYF; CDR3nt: TGTGCCAGCACCCCGGGGAGAGCCTACGAGCAGTACTTC
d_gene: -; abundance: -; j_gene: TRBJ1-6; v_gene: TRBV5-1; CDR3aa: CASSLGADNSPLHF; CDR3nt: TGCGCCAGCAGCTTGGGGGCAGATAATTCACCCCTCCACTTT
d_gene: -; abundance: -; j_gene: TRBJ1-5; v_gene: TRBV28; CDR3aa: CASSSAGNQPQHF; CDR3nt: TGTGCCAGCAGTTCAGCCGGTAATCAGCCCCAGCATTTT
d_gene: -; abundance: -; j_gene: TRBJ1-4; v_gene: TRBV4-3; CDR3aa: CASSQVGPINEKLFF; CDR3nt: TGCGCCAGCAGCCAAGTTGGGCCTATAAATGAAAAACTGTTTTTT
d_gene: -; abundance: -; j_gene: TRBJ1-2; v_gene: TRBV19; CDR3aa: CASRGVGSNGYTF; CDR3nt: TGTGCCAGTCGCGGGGTGGGTTCCAATGGCTACACCTTC
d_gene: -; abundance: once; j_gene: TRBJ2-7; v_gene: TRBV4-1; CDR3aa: CASSQGVRGVGEQYF; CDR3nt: TGCGCCAGCAGCCAAGGAGTCAGGGGTGTAGGCGAGCAGTACTTC
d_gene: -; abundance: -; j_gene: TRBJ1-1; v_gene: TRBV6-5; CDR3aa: CASKSVVNEAFF; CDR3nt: TGTGCCAGCAAATCTGTTGTTAATGAAGCTTTCTTT
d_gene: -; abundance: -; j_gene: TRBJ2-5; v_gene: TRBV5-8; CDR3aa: CASNPGGNQETQYF; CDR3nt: TGTGCCAGCAACCCCGGGGGAAACCAAGAGACCCAGTACTTC
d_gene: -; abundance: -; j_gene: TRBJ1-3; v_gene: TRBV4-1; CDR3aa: CASSNPGGIRNTIYF; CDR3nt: TGCGCCAGCAGCAATCCGGGGGGTATTAGAAACACCATATATTTT
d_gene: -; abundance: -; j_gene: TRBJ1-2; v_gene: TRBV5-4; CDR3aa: CASTKDLQRRDGYTF; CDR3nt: TGTGCCAGCACCAAGGACCTACAGCGGAGAGATGGCTACACCTTC
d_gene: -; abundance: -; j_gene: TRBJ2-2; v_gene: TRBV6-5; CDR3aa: CAGGGAAYPNGELFF; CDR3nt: TGTGCCGGGGGCGGGGCTGCCTACCCGAACGGGGAGCTGTTTTTT
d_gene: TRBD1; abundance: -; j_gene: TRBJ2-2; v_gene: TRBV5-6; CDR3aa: CASSLETGQGTGELFF; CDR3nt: TGTGCCAGCAGCTTGGAAACGGGACAGGGCACCGGGGAGCTGTTTTTT
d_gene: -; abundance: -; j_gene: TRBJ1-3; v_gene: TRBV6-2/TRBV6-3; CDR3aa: CASSFPRNLGPSSSGNTIYF; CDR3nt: TGTGCCAGCAGTTTTCCCCGGAACCTCGGTCCTTCCTCATCTGGAAACACCATATATTTT
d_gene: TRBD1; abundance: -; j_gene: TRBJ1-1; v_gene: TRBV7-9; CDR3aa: CASSFPGQVDTEAFF; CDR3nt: TGTGCCAGCAGCTTTCCGGGACAGGTGGACACTGAAGCTTTCTTT
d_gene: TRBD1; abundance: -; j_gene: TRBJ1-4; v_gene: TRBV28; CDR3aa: CASSPRQGRRTNEKLFF; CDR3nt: TGTGCCAGCAGTCCGCGACAGGGGCGTCGGACTAATGAAAAACTGTTTTTT
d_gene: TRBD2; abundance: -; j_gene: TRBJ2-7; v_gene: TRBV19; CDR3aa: CASSIPLGGFNYEQYF; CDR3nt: TGTGCCAGTAGTATACCTTTGGGAGGGTTCAACTACGAGCAGTACTTC
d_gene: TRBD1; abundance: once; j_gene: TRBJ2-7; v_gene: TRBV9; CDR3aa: CASSAGQGYYEQYF; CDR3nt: TGTGCCAGCAGCGCCGGACAGGGATACTACGAGCAGTACTTC
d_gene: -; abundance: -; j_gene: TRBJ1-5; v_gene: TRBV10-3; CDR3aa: CAVRAGGATNQPQHF; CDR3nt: TGTGCCGTCCGGGCGGGGGGGGCTACGAATCAGCCCCAGCATTTT
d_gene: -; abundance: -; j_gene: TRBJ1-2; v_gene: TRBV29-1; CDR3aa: CSVSRQAPYGYTF; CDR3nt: TGCAGCGTATCAAGACAGGCGCCGTATGGCTACACCTTC
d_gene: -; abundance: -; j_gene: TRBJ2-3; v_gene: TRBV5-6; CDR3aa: CASSFVRGSDTQYF; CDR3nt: TGTGCCAGCAGCTTCGTCAGGGGCTCAGATACGCAGTATTTT
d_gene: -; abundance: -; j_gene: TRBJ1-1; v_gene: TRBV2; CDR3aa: CASSAFPGPTEAFF; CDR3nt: TGTGCCAGCAGTGCCTTCCCAGGGCCCACTGAAGCTTTCTTT
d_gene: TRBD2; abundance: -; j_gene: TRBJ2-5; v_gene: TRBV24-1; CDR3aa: CATSDASGHQETQYF; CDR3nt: TGTGCCACCAGTGATGCTAGCGGGCACCAAGAGACCCAGTACTTC
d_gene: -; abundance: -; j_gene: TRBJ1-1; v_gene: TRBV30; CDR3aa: CAWSGYQSGDSFF; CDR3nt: TGTGCCTGGAGTGGCTATCAATCAGGGGACTCTTTCTTT
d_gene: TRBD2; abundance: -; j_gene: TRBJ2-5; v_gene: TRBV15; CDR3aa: CATSRDRRGGETQYF; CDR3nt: TGTGCCACCAGCAGAGATCGAAGGGGAGGGGAGACCCAGTACTTC
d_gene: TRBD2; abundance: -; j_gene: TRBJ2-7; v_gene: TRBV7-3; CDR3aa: CASSLGRAPFTTSGDYEQYF; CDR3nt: TGTGCCAGCAGCTTAGGTCGTGCCCCATTCACGACTAGCGGGGACTACGAGCAGTACTTC
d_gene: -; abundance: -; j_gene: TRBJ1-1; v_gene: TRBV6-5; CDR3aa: CASSRTNREDTEAFF; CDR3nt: TGTGCCAGCAGCCGTACAAACAGGGAGGACACTGAAGCTTTCTTT
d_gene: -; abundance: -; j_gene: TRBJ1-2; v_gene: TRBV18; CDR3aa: CASSPTTDYGYTF; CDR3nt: TGTGCCAGCTCCCCTACCACGGACTATGGCTACACCTTC
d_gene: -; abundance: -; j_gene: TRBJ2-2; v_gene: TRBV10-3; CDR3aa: CAISSSRDTGELFF; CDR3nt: TGTGCCATCAGCAGTTCCAGGGATACCGGGGAGCTGTTTTTT
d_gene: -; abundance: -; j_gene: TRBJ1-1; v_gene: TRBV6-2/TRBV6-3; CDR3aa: CASSPLSGKNTEAFF; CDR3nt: TGTGCCAGCAGCCCCCTCTCTGGGAAGAACACTGAAGCTTTCTTT
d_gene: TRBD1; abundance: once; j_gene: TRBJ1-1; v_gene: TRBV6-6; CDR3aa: CASSYWDRVNTEAFF; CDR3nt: TGTGCCAGCAGTTATTGGGACAGGGTGAACACTGAAGCTTTCTTT
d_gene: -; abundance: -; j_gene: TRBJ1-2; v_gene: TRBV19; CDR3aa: CASSFRDRLDYGYTF; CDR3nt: TGTGCCAGTAGTTTCCGGGACCGTCTGGACTATGGCTACACCTTC
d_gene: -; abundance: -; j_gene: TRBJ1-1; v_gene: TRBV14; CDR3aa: CATSPFGGREAFF; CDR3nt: TGTGCCACCTCCCCCTTCGGCGGACGTGAAGCTTTCTTT
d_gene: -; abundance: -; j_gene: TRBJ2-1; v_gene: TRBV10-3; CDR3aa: CATNNGPNEQFF; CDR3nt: TGTGCCACCAACAACGGGCCTAATGAGCAGTTCTTC